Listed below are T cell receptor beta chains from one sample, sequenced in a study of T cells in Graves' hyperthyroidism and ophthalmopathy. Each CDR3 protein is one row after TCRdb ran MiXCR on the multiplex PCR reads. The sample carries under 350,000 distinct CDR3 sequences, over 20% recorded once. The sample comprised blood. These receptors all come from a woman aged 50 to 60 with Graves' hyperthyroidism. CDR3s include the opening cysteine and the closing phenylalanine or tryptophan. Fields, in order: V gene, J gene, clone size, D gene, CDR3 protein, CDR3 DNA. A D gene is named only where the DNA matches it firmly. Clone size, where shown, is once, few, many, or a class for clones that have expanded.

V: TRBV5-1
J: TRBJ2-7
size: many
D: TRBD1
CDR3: CASSTVIRDRGHEQYF
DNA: TGCGCCAGCAGCACCGTTATCCGGGACAGGGGCCACGAGCAGTACTTC

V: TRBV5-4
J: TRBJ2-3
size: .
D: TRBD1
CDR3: CASSSQGADTQYF
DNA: TGTGCCAGCAGCTCGCAGGGGGCAGATACGCAGTATTTT

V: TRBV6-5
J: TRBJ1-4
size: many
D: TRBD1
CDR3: CASSHGTARGEKLFF
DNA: TGTGCCAGCAGCCACGGGACAGCCCGAGGTGAAAAACTGTTTTTT

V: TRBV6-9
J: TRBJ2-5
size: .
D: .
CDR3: CASSYGTLSDETQYF
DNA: TGTGCCAGCAGCTACGGGACTCTGAGCGACGAGACCCAGTACTTC

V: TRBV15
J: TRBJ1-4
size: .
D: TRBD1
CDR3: CATSRETGVLHEKLFF
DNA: TGTGCCACCAGCAGAGAGACAGGGGTCCTCCATGAAAAACTGTTTTTT

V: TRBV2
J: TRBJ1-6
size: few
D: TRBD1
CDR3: CASSRNGQGVNSPLHF
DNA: TGTGCCAGCAGCCGAAATGGGCAGGGGGTTAATTCACCCCTCCACTTT

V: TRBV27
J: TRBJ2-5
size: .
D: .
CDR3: CASSLRRGLGETQYF
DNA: TGTGCCAGCAGTTTAAGACGGGGATTGGGGGAGACCCAGTACTTC

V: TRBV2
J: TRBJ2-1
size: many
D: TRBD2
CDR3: CASSLERGSSYNEQFF
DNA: TGTGCCAGCAGCCTCGAGCGGGGGAGCTCCTACAATGAGCAGTTCTTC

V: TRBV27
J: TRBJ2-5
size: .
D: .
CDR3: CATSWGDHYQETQYF
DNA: TGTGCCACCTCTTGGGGGGACCATTACCAAGAGACCCAGTACTTC

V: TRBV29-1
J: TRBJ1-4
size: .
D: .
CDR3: CSGGVGGKLFF
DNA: TGCAGCGGGGGCGTTGGAGGAAAACTGTTTTTT

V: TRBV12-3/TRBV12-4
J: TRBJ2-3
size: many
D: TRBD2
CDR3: CASSLAGRATDTQYF
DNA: TGTGCCAGCAGTTTAGCAGGGAGGGCCACAGATACGCAGTATTTT

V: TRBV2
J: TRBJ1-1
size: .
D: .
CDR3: CASSAHSLMNTEAFF
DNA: TGTGCCAGCAGCGCACATAGCCTTATGAACACTGAAGCTTTCTTT

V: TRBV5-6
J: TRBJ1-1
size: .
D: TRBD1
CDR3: CASSTGQGPGDTEAFF
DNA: TGTGCCAGCAGCACCGGACAGGGACCGGGGGACACTGAAGCTTTCTTT

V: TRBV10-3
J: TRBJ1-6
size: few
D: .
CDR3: CAIKGGYNSPLHF
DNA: TGTGCCATCAAGGGGGGGTATAATTCACCCCTCCACTTT

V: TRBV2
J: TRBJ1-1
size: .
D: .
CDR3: CASSFQPGPMNTEAFF
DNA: TGTGCCAGCAGTTTTCAACCGGGCCCCATGAACACTGAAGCTTTCTTT

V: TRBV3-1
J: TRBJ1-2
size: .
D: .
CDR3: CASSQGTAHGYTF
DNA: TGTGCCAGCAGCCAAGGGACAGCCCATGGCTACACCTTC

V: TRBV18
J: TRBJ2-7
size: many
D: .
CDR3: CASSPRVGYEQYF
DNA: TGTGCCAGCTCACCGCGGGTTGGCTACGAGCAGTACTTC

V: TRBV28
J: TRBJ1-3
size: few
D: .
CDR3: CASSSGDGRANTIYF
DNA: TGTGCCAGCAGCTCCGGGGACGGGCGAGCGAACACCATATATTTT

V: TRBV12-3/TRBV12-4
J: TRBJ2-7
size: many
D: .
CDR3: CASSLDDGYEQYF
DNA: TGTGCCAGCAGTTTAGACGATGGTTACGAGCAGTACTTC

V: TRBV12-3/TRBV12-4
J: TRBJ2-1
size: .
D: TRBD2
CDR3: CATKLAGGIYNEQFF
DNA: TGTGCCACCAAACTAGCGGGAGGGATCTACAATGAGCAGTTCTTC

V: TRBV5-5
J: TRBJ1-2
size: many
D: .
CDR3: CASSFDGSYGYTF
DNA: TGTGCCAGCAGCTTTGACGGGTCCTATGGCTACACCTTC

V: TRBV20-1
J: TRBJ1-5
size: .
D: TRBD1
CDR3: CSATTTGGRGQPQHF
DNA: TGCAGTGCTACGACGACAGGGGGAAGGGGTCAGCCCCAGCATTTT

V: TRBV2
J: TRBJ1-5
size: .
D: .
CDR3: CASSLATSSGHQPQHF
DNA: TGTGCCAGCAGCTTAGCGACTTCATCGGGCCATCAGCCCCAGCATTTT

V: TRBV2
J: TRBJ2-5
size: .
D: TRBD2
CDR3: CASNFGLAGGSQETQYF
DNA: TGTGCCAGCAATTTTGGACTAGCGGGGGGCTCCCAAGAGACCCAGTACTTC

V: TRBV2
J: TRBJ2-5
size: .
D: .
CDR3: CASGGNAQETQYF
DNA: TGTGCCAGCGGGGGGAATGCCCAAGAGACCCAGTACTTC